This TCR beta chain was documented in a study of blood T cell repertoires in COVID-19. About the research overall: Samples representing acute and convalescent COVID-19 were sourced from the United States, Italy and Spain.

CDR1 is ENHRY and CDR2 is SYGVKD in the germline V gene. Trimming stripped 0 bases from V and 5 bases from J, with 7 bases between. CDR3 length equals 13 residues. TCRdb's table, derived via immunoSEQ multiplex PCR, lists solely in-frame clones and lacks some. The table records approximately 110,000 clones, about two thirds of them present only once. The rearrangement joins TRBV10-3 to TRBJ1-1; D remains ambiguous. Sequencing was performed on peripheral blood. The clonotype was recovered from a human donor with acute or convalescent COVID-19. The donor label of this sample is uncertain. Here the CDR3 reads CAISESQTTEAFF. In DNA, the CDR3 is TGTGCCATCAGTGAGTCGCAGACAACTGAAGCTTTCTTT.